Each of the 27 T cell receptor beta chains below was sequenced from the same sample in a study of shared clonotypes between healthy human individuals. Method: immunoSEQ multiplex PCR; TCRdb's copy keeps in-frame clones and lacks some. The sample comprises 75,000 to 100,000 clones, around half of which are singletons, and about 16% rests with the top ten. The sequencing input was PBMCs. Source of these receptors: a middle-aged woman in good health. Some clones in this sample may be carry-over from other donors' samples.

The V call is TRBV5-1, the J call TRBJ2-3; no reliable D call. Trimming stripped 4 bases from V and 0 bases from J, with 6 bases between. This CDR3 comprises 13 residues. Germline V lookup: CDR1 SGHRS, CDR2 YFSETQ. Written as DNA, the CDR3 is TGCGCCAGCAGCGGCTCTAGCACAGATACGCAGTATTTT. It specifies CASSGSSTDTQYF.

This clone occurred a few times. The CDR3 loop reads CASKGTAGGYEQFF. CDR3 DNA sequence: TGTGCCAGTAAGGGCACAGCGGGGGGGTATGAGCAGTTCTTC. This chain links TRBV19 with TRBJ2-1; 10 nucleotides match TRBD2. The germline V gene encodes CDR1 LNHDA and CDR2 SQIVND (reference sequence). Losses at the gene ends were 7 bases for V and 8 bases for J; bases not matched to a gene: 8. The CDR3 totals 14 residues.

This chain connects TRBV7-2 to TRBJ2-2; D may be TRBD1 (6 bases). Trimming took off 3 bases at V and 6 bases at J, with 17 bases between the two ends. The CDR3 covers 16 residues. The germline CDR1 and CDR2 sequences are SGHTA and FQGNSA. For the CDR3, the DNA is TGTGCCAGCAGCTTCACACCAACAGGGTCGGCCGGGGAGCTGTTTTTT. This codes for CASSFTPTGSAGELFF.

As DNA, the CDR3 is TGTGCCAGCAGCGTAGGACTAGCGGGAGTAAGTGAGCAGTACTTC. Protein: CASSVGLAGVSEQYF. The chain has TRBV9 and TRBJ2-7, with TRBD2 matching 12 bases. Germline CDR1 is SGDLS and CDR2 is YYNGEE. This CDR3 has 15 amino acids. With V trimmed by 0 bases and J by 7 bases, 5 bases remained unmatched. The complete variable domain, with remaining parts taken from reference TRBV9 and TRBJ2-7, reads DSGVTQTPKHLITATGQRVTLRCSPRSGDLSVYWYQQSLDQGLQFLIQYYNGEERAKGNILERFSAQQFPDLHSELNLSSLELGDSALYFCASSVGLAGVSEQYFGPGTRLTVT.

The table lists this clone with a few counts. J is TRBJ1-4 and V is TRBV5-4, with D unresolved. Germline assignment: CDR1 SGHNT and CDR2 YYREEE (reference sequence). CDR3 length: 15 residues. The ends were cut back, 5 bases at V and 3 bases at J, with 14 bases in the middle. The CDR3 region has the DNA TGTGCCAGCAGTTCGTCGCGTCACGCTAATGAAAAACTGTTTTTT. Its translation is CASSSSRHANEKLFF.

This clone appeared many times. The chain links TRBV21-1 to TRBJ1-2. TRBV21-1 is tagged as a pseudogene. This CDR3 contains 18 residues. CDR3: CASSKEIRGALRICGYTF. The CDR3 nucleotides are TGTGCCAGCAGCAAAGAAATTAGAGGGGCTCTCCGAATTTGTGGCTACACCTTC.

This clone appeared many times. As DNA, the CDR3 is TGCGCCAGCAGTGTTGGAGGCAGGGGGGCAGATACGCAGTATTTT. Translation: CASSVGGRGADTQYF. This sequence joins TRBV5-1 and TRBJ2-3; the D gene is possibly TRBD1 (7 bases). This CDR3 has 15 amino acids. Trimming stripped 5 bases from V and 4 bases from J, with 17 bases between. Germline V gene lookup returns CDR1 SGHRS and CDR2 YFSETQ.

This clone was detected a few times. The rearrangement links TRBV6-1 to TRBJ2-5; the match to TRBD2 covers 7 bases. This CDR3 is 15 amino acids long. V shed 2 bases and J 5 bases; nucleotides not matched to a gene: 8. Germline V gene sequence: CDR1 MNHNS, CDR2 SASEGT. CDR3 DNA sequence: TGTGCCAGCAGTGAATCGGACGGGAGGTCTGAGACCCAGTACTTC. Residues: CASSESDGRSETQYF.

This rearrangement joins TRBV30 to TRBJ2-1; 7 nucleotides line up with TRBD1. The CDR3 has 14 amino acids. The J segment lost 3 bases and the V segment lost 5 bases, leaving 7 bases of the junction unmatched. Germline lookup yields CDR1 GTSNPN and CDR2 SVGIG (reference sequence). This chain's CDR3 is CAWHRDRFYNEQFF. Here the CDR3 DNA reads TGTGCCTGGCACCGGGACAGATTCTACAATGAGCAGTTCTTC.

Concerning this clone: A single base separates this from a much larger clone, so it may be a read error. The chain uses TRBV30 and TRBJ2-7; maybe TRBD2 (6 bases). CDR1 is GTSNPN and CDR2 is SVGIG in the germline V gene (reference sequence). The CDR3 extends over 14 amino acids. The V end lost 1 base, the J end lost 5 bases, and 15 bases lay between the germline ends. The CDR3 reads CAWSGGVSTHEQYF. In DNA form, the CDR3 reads TGTGCCTGGAGTGGGGGGGTATCCACCCACGAGCAGTACTTC.

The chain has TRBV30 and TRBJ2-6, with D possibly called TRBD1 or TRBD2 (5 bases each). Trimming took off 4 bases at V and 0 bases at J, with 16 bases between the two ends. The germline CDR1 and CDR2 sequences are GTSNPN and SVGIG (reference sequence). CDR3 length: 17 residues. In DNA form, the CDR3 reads TGTGCCTGGACCCGAACCGGGACGAGCTCTGGGGCCAACGTCCTGACTTTC. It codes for CAWTRTGTSSGANVLTF.

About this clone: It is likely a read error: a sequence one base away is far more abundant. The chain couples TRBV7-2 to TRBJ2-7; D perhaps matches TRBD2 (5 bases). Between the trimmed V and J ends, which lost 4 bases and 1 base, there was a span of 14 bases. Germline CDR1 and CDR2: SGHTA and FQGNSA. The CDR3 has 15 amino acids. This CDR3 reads CASSSGGGESYEQYF. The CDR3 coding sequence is TGTGCCAGCAGCTCGGGCGGAGGTGAATCCTACGAGCAGTACTTC. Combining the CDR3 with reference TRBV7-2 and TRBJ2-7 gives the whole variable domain GAGVSQSPSNKVTEKGKDVELRCDPISGHTALYWYRQSLGQGLEFLIYFQGNSAPDKSGLPSDRFSAERTGGSVSTLTIQRTQQEDSAVYLCASSSGGGESYEQYFGPGTRLTVT.

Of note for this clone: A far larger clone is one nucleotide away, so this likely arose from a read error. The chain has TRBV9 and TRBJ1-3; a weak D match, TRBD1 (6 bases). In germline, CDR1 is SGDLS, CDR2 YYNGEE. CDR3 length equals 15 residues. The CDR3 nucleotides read TGTGTCAGCAGCCGGACAGTTCAGCCTGGAAACACCATATATTTT. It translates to CVSSRTVQPGNTIYF. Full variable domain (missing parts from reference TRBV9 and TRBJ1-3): DSGVTQTPKHLITATGQRVTLRCSPRSGDLSVYWYQQSLDQGLQFLIQYYNGEERAKGNILERFSAQQFPDLHSELNLSSLELGDSALYFCVSSRTVQPGNTIYFGEGSWLTVV.

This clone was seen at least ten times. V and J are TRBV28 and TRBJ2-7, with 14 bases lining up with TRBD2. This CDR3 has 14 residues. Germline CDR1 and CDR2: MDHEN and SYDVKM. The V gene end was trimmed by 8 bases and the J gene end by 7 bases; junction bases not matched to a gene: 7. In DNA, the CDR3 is TGTGCCAGCGGAAAGGGACTAGCGGGAGTTGAGCAGTACTTC. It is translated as CASGKGLAGVEQYF. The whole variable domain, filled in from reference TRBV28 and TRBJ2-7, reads DVKVTQSSRYLVKRTGEKVFLECVQDMDHENMFWYRQDPGLGLRLIYFSYDVKMKEKGDIPEGYSVSREKKERFSLILESASTNQTSMYLCASGKGLAGVEQYFGPGTRLTVT.

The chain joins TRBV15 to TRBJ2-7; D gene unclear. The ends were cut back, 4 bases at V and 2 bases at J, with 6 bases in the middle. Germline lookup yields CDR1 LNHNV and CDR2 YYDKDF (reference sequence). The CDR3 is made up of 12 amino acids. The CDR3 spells CATSTTTYEQYF. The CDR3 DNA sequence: TGTGCCACCAGCACAACTACCTACGAGCAGTACTTC.

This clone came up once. The CDR3 region is CASTIKRASSYNEQFF. The DNA of the CDR3 is TGTGCCAGCACGATAAAGCGGGCTAGCTCCTACAATGAGCAGTTCTTC. The rearrangement uses TRBV5-4 and TRBJ2-1; D possibly corresponds to TRBD2 (6 bases). Germline V CDR1 and CDR2: SGHNT, YYREEE (reference sequence). There are 16 residues in the CDR3. V was shortened by 6 bases and J by 0 bases, with 16 bases between the two germline ends.

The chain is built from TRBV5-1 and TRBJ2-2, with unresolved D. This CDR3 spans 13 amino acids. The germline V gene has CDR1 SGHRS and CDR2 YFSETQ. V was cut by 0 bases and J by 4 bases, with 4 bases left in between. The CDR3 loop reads CASSLDITGELFF. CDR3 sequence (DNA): TGCGCCAGCAGCTTGGACATCACCGGGGAGCTGTTTTTT.

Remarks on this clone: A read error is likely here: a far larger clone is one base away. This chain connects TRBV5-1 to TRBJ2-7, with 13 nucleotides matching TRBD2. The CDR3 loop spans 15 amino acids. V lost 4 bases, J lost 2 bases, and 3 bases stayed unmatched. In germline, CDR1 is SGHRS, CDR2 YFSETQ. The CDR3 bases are TGCGCCAGCAGCGCCGGGACTAGCGGGACCTACGAGCAGTACTTC. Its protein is CASSAGTSGTYEQYF.

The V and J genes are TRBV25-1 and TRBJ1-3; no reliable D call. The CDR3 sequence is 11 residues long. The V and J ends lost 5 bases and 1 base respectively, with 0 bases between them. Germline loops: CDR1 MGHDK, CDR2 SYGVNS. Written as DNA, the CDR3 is TGTGCCAGCAGTTCTGGAAACACCATATATTTT. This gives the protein CASSSGNTIYF.

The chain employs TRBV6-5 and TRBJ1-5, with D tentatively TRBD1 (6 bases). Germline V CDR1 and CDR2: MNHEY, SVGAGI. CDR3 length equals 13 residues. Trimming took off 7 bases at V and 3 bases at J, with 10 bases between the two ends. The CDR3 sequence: CASTDSLNQPQHF. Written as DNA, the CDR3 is TGTGCCAGCACGGACAGCCTCAATCAGCCCCAGCATTTT.

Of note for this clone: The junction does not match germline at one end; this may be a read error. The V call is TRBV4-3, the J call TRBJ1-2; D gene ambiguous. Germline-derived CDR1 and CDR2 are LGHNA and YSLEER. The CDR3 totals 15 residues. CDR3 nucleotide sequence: TGCGCCAGTAGCCAAGATCTTCACCTTAACTATGGCTACACCTTC. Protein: CASSQDLHLNYGYTF.

Written as DNA, the CDR3 is TGTGCCAGCAGTACTGTCCCCGAGGAGCAGTACTTC. Its protein is CASSTVPEEQYF. J is TRBJ2-7 and V is TRBV28; D is uncertain. Trimming pared 5 bases from V and 7 bases from J, leaving 12 bases between. CDR3 length equals 12 residues. CDR1 is MDHEN, CDR2 SYDVKM, per germline. The variable domain in full, with the rest retrieved from reference TRBV28 and TRBJ2-7, is DVKVTQSSRYLVKRTGEKVFLECVQDMDHENMFWYRQDPGLGLRLIYFSYDVKMKEKGDIPEGYSVSREKKERFSLILESASTNQTSMYLCASSTVPEEQYFGPGTRLTVT.

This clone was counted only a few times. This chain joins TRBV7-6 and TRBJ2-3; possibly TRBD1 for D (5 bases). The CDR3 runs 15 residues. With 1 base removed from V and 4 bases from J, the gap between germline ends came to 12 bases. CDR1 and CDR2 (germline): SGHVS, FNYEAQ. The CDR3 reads CASSLEGPTADTQYF. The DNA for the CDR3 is TGTGCCAGCAGCTTAGAGGGGCCGACGGCAGATACGCAGTATTTT.

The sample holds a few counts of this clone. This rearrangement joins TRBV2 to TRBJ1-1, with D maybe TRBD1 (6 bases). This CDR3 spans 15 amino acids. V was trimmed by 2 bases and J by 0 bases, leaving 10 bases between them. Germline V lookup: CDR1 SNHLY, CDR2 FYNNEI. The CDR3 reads CASSEFDRMNTEAFF. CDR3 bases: TGTGCCAGCAGTGAATTCGACAGGATGAACACTGAAGCTTTCTTT.

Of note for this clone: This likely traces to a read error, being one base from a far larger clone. The DNA of the CDR3 is TGTGTCAGTAACCTAAGAGGGAATCAGCCCCAGCATTTT. It translates to CVSNLRGNQPQHF. This sequence joins TRBV19 and TRBJ1-5; D remains ambiguous. The germline gives CDR1 LNHDA, CDR2 SQIVND (reference sequence). The length of the CDR3 is 13 residues. Full variable domain (remainder filled in from reference TRBV19 and TRBJ1-5): DGGITQSPKYLFRKEGQNVTLSCEQNLNHDAMYWYRQDPGQGLRLIYYSQIVNDFQKGDIAEGYSVSREKKESFPLTVTSAQKNPTAFYLCVSNLRGNQPQHFGDGTRLSIL.

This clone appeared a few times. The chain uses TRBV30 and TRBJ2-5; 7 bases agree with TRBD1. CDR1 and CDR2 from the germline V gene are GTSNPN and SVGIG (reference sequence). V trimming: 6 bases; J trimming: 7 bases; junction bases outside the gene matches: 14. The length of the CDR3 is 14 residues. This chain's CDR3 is CACTRQGVTGTQYF. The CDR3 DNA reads TGTGCCTGCACCCGACAGGGTGTAACGGGGACCCAGTACTTC.

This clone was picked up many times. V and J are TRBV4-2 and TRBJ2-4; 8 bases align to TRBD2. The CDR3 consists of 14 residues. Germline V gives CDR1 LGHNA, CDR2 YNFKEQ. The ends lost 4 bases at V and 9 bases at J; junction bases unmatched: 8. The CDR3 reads CASSPRTSFGIQYF. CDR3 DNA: TGTGCCAGCAGCCCCCGGACTAGCTTCGGCATTCAGTACTTC.